Presented here are 14 T cell receptor beta chains from one specimen sequenced in a study of shared clonotypes between healthy human individuals. Sequenced by immunoSEQ multiplex PCR; TCRdb stores in-frame clones only, minus some. The sample has around 500,000 clones, around 85% seen once; the top ten hold 9.5% to 15%. The specimen sequenced was PBMCs. The receptors were sampled from a woman aged 35 to 49 in good health. Some clones in this sample may be carry-over from other donors' samples.

As regards this clone: A much larger clone lies one base from this, so it may be a read error. In the same sample, other DNA sequences code for this CDR3. The chain carries TRBV6-4 and TRBJ2-6; tentatively, D is TRBD1 (5 bases). Germline lookup yields CDR1 MRHNA and CDR2 SNTAGT. There are 16 residues in the CDR3. CDR3 sequence: CASSVDSFSGANVLTF. The CDR3 DNA reads TGTGCTAGCAGTGTAGACAGCTTCTCTGGGGCCAACGTCCTGACTTTC.

The chain combines TRBV2 with TRBJ1-5, with TRBD1 as a possible D gene (5 bases). Germline CDR1 and CDR2: SNHLY and FYNNEI. V was shortened by 6 bases and J by 5 bases, with 11 bases between the two germline ends. The CDR3 contains 13 residues. The CDR3 spells CASRGMGDQPQHF. CDR3 in DNA: TGTGCCAGCAGGGGGATGGGGGATCAGCCCCAGCATTTT.

The chain links TRBV5-6 to TRBJ1-1, with unresolved D. Germline loops: CDR1 SGHDT, CDR2 YYEEEE. The CDR3 has 12 amino acids. Trimming cost V 3 bases and J 5 bases, with 8 bases left between them. The CDR3 here is CASSYRITEAFF. The CDR3, as DNA: TGTGCCAGCAGCTACCGGATAACTGAAGCTTTCTTT.

This clone was detected once. This chain links TRBV2 with TRBJ2-5; D might be TRBD1 (6 bases). CDR1 is SNHLY, CDR2 FYNNEI, per germline. V shed 8 bases and J shed 5 bases, with 15 bases lying between them. This CDR3 is built from 13 residues. The CDR3 nucleotides are TGTGCCAGCTCCGACAGGATGGAGGAGACCCAGTACTTC. This encodes CASSDRMEETQYF.

With regard to this clone: Only one base separates this from a far larger clonotype, so it likely reflects a read error. The rearrangement uses TRBV28 and TRBJ2-2; D is unclear. Germline V gene data show CDR1 as MDHEN and CDR2 as SYDVKM. The CDR3 runs 13 residues. The DNA of the CDR3 is TGTGCCAGCAGACGACTGAACACCTGGGAGCTGTTTTTT. Protein: CASRRLNTWELFF.

This clone was seen just once. V gene TRBV7-9 combines with J gene TRBJ2-7; 7 bases fit TRBD1. This CDR3 has 15 amino acids. Trimming removed 6 bases from V and 3 bases from J; junction bases left unmatched: 11. Germline loops: CDR1 SEHNR, CDR2 FQNEAQ (reference sequence). CDR3 in DNA: TGTGCCAGCAGTCCCCAGGGACAGATGAACTACGAGCAGTACTTC. Encoded protein: CASSPQGQMNYEQYF.

This clone has more than one count but fewer than ten. The rearrangement uses TRBV27 and TRBJ1-4; D remains unclear. Trimming left V 6 bases short and J 10 bases short, with 30 bases between. The CDR3 is made up of 18 amino acids. Germline CDR1 reads MNHEY; CDR2 reads SMNVEV (reference sequence). This chain's CDR3 is CASSPSSHRAKEIIKLFF. DNA of the CDR3: TGTGCCAGCAGCCCGTCCTCCCACCGGGCAAAGGAAATAATAAAACTGTTTTTT.

Ten or more counts support this clone. J is TRBJ1-1 and V is TRBV5-6; 7 bases fit TRBD1. The CDR3 spans 16 residues. The ends lost 4 bases at V and 6 bases at J; junction bases unmatched: 15. Germline V gene data show CDR1 as SGHDT and CDR2 as YYEEEE. In DNA form, the CDR3 reads TGTGCCAGCAGCCCATTCGATACAGGGGAGGGTCCTGAAGCTTTCTTT. Encoded protein: CASSPFDTGEGPEAFF. Drawing the rest from reference TRBV5-6 and TRBJ1-1, the complete variable domain is DAGVTQSPTHLIKTRGQQVTLRCSPKSGHDTVSWYQQALGQGPQFIFQYYEEEERQRGNFPDRFSGHQFPNYSSELNVNALLLGDSALYLCASSPFDTGEGPEAFFGQGTRLTVV.

The chain has TRBV18 and TRBJ1-1; TRBD1 agrees at 7 bases. The germline V gene has CDR1 KGHSH and CDR2 LQKENI. The CDR3 sequence is 13 residues long. The ends lost 4 bases at V and 9 bases at J; junction bases unmatched: 8. CDR3 protein: CASSQPGTDQAFF. Written as DNA, the CDR3 is TGTGCCAGCTCACAACCCGGGACAGACCAAGCTTTCTTT.

The V call is TRBV11-2, the J call TRBJ2-5; 8 nucleotides line up with TRBD1. CDR3 length equals 15 residues. Losses at the gene ends were 3 bases for V and 3 bases for J; bases not matched to a gene: 6. From germline, CDR1 is SGHAT and CDR2 FQNNGV. CDR3 bases: TGTGCCAGCAGCTTTACCGGGACAGGCGAAGAGACCCAGTACTTC. It yields the protein CASSFTGTGEETQYF.

On this clone itself: A far larger clone differs by one base, so this is likely a read error. The gene calls are TRBV4-3 and TRBJ2-3; D remains unclear. The germline V gene has CDR1 LGHNA and CDR2 YSLEER. The CDR3 extends over 14 amino acids. V lost 0 bases and J lost 8, with 12 bases in between. The CDR3 reads CASSQDSNRATQYF. In nucleotides, the CDR3 is TGCGCCAGCAGCCAAGATAGCAACCGGGCTACGCAGTATTTT.

With regard to this clone: A far larger clone is just one base off, so this is likely a read error. V gene TRBV20-1 combines with J gene TRBJ2-7, with D uncertain. The V gene's germline CDR1 is DFQATT and CDR2 SNEGSKA (reference sequence). The CDR3 loop spans 11 amino acids. The V end was cut by 3 bases, the J end by 3 bases, with 6 bases between. This chain's CDR3 is CSARVNYEQYF. The CDR3 DNA is TGCAGTGCTAGGGTCAACTACGAGCAGTACTTC.

As regards this clone: Other DNA variants within this sample encode the same CDR3. The chain is built from TRBV7-3 and TRBJ2-5; D remains unclear. The CDR3 is 13 residues long. V was clipped by 5 bases and J by 1 base, with 8 bases between them. CDR1 and CDR2 (germline): SGHTA, FQGTGA. The CDR3 bases are TGTGCCAGCAGCCGCGGCAGCCAAGAGACCCAGTACTTC. The encoded protein is CASSRGSQETQYF. Combining the CDR3 with reference TRBV7-3 and TRBJ2-5 gives the whole variable domain GAGVSQTPSNKVTEKGKYVELRCDPISGHTALYWYRQSLGQGPEFLIYFQGTGAADDSGLPNDRFFAVRPEGSVSTLKIQRTERGDSAVYLCASSRGSQETQYFGPGTRLLVL.

The chain is built from TRBV18 and TRBJ1-1; the D is unclear. The CDR3 has 14 residues. V gave up 0 bases and J gave up 4 bases, with 9 bases separating them. Germline V CDR1 and CDR2: KGHSH, LQKENI. CDR3 sequence: CASSPPPSGTEAFF. The DNA of the CDR3 is TGTGCCAGCTCACCACCCCCCTCGGGCACTGAAGCTTTCTTT.